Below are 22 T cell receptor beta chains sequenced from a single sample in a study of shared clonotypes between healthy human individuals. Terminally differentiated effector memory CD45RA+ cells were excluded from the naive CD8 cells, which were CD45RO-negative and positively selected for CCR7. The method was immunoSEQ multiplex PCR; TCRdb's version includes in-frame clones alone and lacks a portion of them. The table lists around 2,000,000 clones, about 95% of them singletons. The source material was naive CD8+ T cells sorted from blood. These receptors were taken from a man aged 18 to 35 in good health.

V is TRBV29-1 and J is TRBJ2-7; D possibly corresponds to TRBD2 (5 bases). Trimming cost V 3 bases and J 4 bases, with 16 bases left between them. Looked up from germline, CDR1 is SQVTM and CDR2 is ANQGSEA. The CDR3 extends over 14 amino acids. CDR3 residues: CSVDPRGKGYEQYF. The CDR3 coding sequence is TGCAGCGTTGACCCACGGGGAAAAGGATACGAGCAGTACTTC.

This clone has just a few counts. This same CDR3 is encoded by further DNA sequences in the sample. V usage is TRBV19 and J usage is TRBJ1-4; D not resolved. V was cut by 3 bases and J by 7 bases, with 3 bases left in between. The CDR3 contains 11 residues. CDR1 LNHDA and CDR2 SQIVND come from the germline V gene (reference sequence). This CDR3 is CASSIGEKLFF. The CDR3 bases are TGTGCCAGTAGTATCGGTGAAAAACTGTTTTTT.

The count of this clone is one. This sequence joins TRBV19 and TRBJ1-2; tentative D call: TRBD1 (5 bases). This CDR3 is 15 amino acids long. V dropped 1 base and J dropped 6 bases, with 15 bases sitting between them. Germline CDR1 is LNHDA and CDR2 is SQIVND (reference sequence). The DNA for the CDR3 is TGTGCCAGTAGTATAGTCCCGGAGGGACTGAATGGCTACACCTTC. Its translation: CASSIVPEGLNGYTF.

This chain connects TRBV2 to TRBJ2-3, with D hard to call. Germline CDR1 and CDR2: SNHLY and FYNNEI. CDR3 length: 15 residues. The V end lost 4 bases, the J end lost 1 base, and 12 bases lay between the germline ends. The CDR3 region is CASSAGRVRTDTQYF. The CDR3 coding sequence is TGTGCCAGCAGTGCCGGCCGGGTCCGCACAGATACGCAGTATTTT.

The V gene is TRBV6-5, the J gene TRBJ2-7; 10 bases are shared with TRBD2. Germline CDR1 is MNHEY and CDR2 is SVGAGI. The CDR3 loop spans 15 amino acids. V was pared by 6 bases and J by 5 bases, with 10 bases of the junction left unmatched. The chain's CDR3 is CASSRGLAARDEQYF. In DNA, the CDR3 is TGTGCCAGCAGCCGTGGACTAGCGGCAAGGGACGAGCAGTACTTC.

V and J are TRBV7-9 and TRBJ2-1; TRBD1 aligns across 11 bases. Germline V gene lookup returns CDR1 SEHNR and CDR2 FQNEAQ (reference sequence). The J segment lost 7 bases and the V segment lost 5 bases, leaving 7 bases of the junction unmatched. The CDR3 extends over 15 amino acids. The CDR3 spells CASSEGQGGFNEQFF. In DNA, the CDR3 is TGTGCCAGCAGCGAGGGACAGGGGGGATTTAATGAGCAGTTCTTC.

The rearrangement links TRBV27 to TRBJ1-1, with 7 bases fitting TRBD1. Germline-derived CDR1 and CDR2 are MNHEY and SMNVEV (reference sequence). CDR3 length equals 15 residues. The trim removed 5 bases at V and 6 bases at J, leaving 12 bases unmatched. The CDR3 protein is CASSANRGPVSEAFF. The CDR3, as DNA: TGTGCCAGCAGTGCCAACAGGGGCCCTGTGTCTGAAGCTTTCTTT.

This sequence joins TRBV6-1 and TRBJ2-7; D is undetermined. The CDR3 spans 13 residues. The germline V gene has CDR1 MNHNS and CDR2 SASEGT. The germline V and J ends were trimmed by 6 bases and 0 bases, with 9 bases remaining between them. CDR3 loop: CASSVVSSYEQYF. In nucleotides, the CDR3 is TGTGCCAGCAGCGTGGTGAGCTCCTACGAGCAGTACTTC.

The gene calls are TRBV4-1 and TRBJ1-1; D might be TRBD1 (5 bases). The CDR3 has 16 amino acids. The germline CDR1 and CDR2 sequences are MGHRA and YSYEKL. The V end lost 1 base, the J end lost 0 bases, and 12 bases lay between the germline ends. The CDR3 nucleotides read TGCGCCAGCAGCCAAGCGTGGGGCGCAATGAACACTGAAGCTTTCTTT. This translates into CASSQAWGAMNTEAFF.

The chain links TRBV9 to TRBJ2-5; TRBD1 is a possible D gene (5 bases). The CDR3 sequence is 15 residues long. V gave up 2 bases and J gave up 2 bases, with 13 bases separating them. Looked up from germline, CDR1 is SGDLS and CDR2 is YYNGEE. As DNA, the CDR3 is TGTGCCAGCAGCGTCGACCTCGGACAACAAGAGACCCAGTACTTC. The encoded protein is CASSVDLGQQETQYF.

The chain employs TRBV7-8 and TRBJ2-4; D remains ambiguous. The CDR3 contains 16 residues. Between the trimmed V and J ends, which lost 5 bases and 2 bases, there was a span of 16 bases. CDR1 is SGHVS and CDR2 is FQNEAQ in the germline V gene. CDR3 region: CASSGVGGITKNIQYF. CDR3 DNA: TGTGCCAGCAGCGGAGTGGGTGGCATAACCAAAAACATTCAGTACTTC.

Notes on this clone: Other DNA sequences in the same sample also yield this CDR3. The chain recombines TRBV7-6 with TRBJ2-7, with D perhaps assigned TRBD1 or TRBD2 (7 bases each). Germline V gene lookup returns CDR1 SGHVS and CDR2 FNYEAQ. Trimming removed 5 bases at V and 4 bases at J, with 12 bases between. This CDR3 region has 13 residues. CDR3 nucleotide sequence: TGTGCCAGCAGCCTGCAGGGGGGGTACGAGCAGTACTTC. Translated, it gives CASSLQGGYEQYF.

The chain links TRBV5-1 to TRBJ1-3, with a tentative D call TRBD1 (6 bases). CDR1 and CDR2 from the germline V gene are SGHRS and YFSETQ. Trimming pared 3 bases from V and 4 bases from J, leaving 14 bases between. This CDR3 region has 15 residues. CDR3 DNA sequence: TGCGCCAGCAGCTCTACAGGGCTATGGGGAAACACCATATATTTT. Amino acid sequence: CASSSTGLWGNTIYF.

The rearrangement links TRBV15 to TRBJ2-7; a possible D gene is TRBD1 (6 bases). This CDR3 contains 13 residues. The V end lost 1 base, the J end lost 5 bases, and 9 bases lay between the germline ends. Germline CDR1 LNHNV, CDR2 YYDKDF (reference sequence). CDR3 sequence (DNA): TGTGCCACCAGCAGAGGGGGGCTCGACGAGCAGTACTTC. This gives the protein CATSRGGLDEQYF.

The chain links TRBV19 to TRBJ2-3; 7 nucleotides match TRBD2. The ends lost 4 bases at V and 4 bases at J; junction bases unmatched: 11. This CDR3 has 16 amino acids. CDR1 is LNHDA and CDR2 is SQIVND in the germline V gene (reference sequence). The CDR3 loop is CASSTLEGGLADTQYF. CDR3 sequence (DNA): TGTGCCAGTAGTACCCTCGAGGGAGGGCTAGCAGATACGCAGTATTTT.

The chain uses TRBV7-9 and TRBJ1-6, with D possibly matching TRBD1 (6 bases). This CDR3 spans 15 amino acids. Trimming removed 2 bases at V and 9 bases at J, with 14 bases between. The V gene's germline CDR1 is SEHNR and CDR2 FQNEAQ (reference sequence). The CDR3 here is CASSLPSGVGSPLHF. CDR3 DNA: TGTGCCAGCAGCTTACCGTCAGGGGTAGGTTCACCCCTCCACTTT.

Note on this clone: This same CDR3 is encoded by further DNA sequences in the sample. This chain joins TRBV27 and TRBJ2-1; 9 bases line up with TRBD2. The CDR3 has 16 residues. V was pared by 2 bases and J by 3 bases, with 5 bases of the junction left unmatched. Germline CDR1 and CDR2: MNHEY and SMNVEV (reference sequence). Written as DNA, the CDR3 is TGTGCCAGCAGTTTACTTGCGGGAGGGAGCTACAATGAGCAGTTCTTC. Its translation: CASSLLAGGSYNEQFF.

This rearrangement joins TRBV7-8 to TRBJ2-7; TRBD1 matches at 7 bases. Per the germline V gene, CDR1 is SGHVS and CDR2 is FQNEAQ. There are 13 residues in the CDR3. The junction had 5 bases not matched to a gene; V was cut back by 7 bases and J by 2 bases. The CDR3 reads CASTGDSPYEQYF. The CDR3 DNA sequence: TGTGCCAGCACCGGGGACAGTCCCTACGAGCAGTACTTC.

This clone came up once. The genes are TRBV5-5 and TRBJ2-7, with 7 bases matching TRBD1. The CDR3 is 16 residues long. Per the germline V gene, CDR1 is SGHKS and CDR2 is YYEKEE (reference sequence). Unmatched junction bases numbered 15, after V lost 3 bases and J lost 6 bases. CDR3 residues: CASSSWTGEGTSEQYF. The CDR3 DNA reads TGTGCCAGCAGCTCTTGGACAGGAGAGGGAACGTCCGAGCAGTACTTC. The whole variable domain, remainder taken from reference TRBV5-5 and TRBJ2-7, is DAGVTQSPTHLIKTRGQQVTLRCSPISGHKSVSWYQQVLGQGPQFIFQYYEKEERGRGNFPDRFSARQFPNYSSELNVNALLLGDSALYLCASSSWTGEGTSEQYFGPGTRLTVT.

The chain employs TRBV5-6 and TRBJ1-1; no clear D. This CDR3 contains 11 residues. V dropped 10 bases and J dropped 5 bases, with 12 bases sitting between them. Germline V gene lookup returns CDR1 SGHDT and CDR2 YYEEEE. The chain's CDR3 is CAAGLGTEAFF. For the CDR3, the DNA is TGTGCCGCGGGGTTGGGTACTGAAGCTTTCTTT. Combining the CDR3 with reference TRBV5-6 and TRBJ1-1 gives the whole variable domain DAGVTQSPTHLIKTRGQQVTLRCSPKSGHDTVSWYQQALGQGPQFIFQYYEEEERQRGNFPDRFSGHQFPNYSSELNVNALLLGDSALYLCAAGLGTEAFFGQGTRLTVV.

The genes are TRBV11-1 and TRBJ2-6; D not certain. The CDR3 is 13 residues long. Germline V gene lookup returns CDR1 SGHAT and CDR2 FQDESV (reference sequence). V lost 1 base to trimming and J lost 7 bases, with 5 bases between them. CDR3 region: CASSLGRANVLTF. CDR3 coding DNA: TGTGCCAGCAGCTTAGGTAGAGCCAACGTCCTGACTTTC.

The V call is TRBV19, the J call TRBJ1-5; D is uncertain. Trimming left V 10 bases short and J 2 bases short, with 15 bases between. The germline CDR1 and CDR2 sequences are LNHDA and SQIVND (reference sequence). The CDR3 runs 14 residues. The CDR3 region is CAIGPETGNQPQHF. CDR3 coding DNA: TGTGCCATAGGCCCAGAGACGGGCAATCAGCCCCAGCATTTT.